This T cell receptor (beta chain) was captured in a study of blood T cell repertoires in COVID-19. The CDR3 loop spans 13 amino acids. V shed 5 bases and J shed 5 bases, with 9 bases lying between them. The germline gives CDR1 KGHDR, CDR2 SFDVKD. In the source study's methods: It was from reference gene primer amplification that nucleated cell counts were estimated. Clones were read by immunoSEQ multiplex PCR, and TCRdb kept only the in-frame ones, dropping some. V and J calls and clone size are given by that table; D and trimming were obtained from the DNA. The table has around 300,000 clones, 83% seen once.

The clonotype was recovered from a man younger than 45 with active or convalescent COVID-19. The sample consisted of peripheral blood. J is TRBJ1-5 and V is TRBV24-1, with D possibly matching TRBD1 (5 bases). CDR3 DNA: TGTGCCACCAGTGGGGGAGGGGATCAGCCCCAGCATTTT. Its protein product is CATSGGGDQPQHF.